Below, 6 T cell receptor beta chains from the same sample are listed, as sequenced in a study of cytomegalovirus exposure and HLA in healthy donors. Measured with immunoSEQ multiplex PCR; TCRdb has only the in-frame clones, and not every one. The table includes 220,000 or so clones, roughly 84% detected once. The sequenced sample consisted of PBMCs. These receptors were obtained from a woman in her 30s in good health and CMV-seropositive.

This chain links TRBV27 with TRBJ2-7, with 9 bases lining up with TRBD2. With 2 bases clipped from V and 4 bases from J, the junction kept 9 bases outside the gene matches. CDR1 and CDR2 from the germline V gene are MNHEY and SMNVEV (reference sequence). The CDR3 runs to 16 residues. The CDR3 here is CASSLGRNSGSYEQYF. CDR3 sequence (DNA): TGTGCCAGCAGTTTAGGTCGGAATAGCGGGAGTTACGAGCAGTACTTC.

V is TRBV7-8 and J is TRBJ2-5; the match to TRBD2 covers 7 bases. V was clipped by 5 bases and J by 5 bases; unmatched bases: 14. The CDR3 is 16 amino acids. Germline V gives CDR1 SGHVS, CDR2 FQNEAQ. The CDR3: CASSQKSGASGETQYF. The CDR3 nucleotides read TGTGCCAGCAGCCAAAAAAGCGGGGCTTCCGGTGAGACCCAGTACTTC. The variable domain in full, with the rest retrieved from reference TRBV7-8 and TRBJ2-5, is GAGVSQSPRYKVAKRGQDVALRCDPISGHVSLFWYQQALGQGPEFLTYFQNEAQLDKSGLPSDRFFAERPEGSVSTLKIQRTQQEDSAVYLCASSQKSGASGETQYFGPGTRLLVL.

Note on this clone: Other DNA sequences in the sample encode the same CDR3. The chain employs TRBV20-1 and TRBJ1-3; D is unresolved. Germline-derived CDR1 and CDR2 are DFQATT and SNEGSKA (reference sequence). V gave up 3 bases and J gave up 4 bases, with 4 bases separating them. The CDR3 has 11 residues. This chain's CDR3 is CSASSGNTIYF. CDR3 nucleotides: TGCAGTGCTAGTTCAGGAAACACCATATATTTT.

The chain carries TRBV27 and TRBJ2-2; a weak D match, TRBD2 (5 bases). V shed 6 bases and J shed 7 bases, with 18 bases lying between them. Germline lookup yields CDR1 MNHEY and CDR2 SMNVEV (reference sequence). This CDR3 contains 15 residues. CDR3 in DNA: TGTGCCAGCAGACAAGGTCGAGGCCGGGGCGGGGAGCTGTTTTTT. Translating it yields CASRQGRGRGGELFF.

J is TRBJ1-3 and V is TRBV6-5; unclear D gene. Germline V gives CDR1 MNHEY, CDR2 SVGAGI. The germline V and J ends were trimmed by 2 bases and 4 bases, with 15 bases remaining between them. The CDR3 covers 16 residues. The DNA of the CDR3 is TGTGCCAGCAGTTACGGGGTGTGGGGTCCAGGAAACACCATATATTTT. Residues: CASSYGVWGPGNTIYF.

This clone was picked up one time. The rearrangement joins TRBV27 to TRBJ1-2, with a possible D match to TRBD1 (5 bases). Trimming removed 2 bases from V and 3 bases from J, with 13 bases in between. The CDR3 has 15 amino acids. The germline V gene has CDR1 MNHEY and CDR2 SMNVEV (reference sequence). The CDR3 sequence: CASSLASRGDYGYTF. CDR3 coding DNA: TGTGCCAGCAGTTTAGCTTCACGGGGGGACTATGGCTACACCTTC.